Here is one T cell receptor (beta chain) with its context. Per the original data handling: The assay estimated nucleated cells by amplifying reference gene primers. Produced via immunoSEQ multiplex PCR; TCRdb's table is partial and in-frame only. For V, J and clone size, that table is used; D and trimming come from the DNA. The repertoire holds 78,000 or so clones, with roughly 86% as singletons. CDR1 and CDR2 from the germline V gene are LNHNV and YYDKDF (reference sequence). The CDR3 runs 17 residues. With 3 bases removed from V and 6 bases from J, the gap between germline ends came to 20 bases. The data were taken from a study of blood T cell repertoires in COVID-19. Study information: Donors in the United States, Italy and Spain gave samples during acute or convalescent COVID-19. Sample material is recorded as cDNA or gDNA derived from T cells, B-cell-depleted T cells, or PBMCs.

The source is a man in his forties or fifties with active or convalescent COVID-19. Source material: peripheral blood. The chain carries TRBV15 and TRBJ2-2, with D tentatively TRBD2 (6 bases). The CDR3, as DNA: TGTGCCACCAGCAGGGAGGGGCCGATAGCCTTGTCCGGGGAGCTGTTTTTT. It translates to CATSREGPIALSGELFF.